Listed below are T cell receptor beta chains from one sample, sequenced in a study of Tregs in tolerant kidney transplant recipients. Generated by immunoSEQ multiplex PCR, the TCRdb table keeps only in-frame clones and is missing some. The data hold about 240,000 clones, with around 82% observed a single time. The sample taken for sequencing was CD4+ T cells from blood. The receptors come from a human donor in good health. CDR3s include the opening cysteine and the closing phenylalanine or tryptophan. The order of the fields is J gene, V gene, D gene, clone size, CDR3 protein, CDR3 DNA. D genes are given only for firm matches. A row's size may be missing; if present it is once, few, many or a size class.

j_gene: TRBJ1-1
v_gene: TRBV18
d_gene: NA
abundance: NA
CDR3aa: CASSQGSGAEAFF
CDR3nt: TGTGCCAGCTCTCAGGGGTCAGGGGCTGAAGCTTTCTTT

j_gene: TRBJ1-2
v_gene: TRBV6-5
d_gene: NA
abundance: NA
CDR3aa: CASSSGRFYGYTF
CDR3nt: TGTGCCAGCAGTTCGGGCAGATTCTATGGCTACACCTTC

j_gene: TRBJ1-4
v_gene: TRBV2
d_gene: NA
abundance: NA
CDR3aa: CASKGDFEKLFF
CDR3nt: TGTGCCAGCAAAGGGGATTTTGAAAAACTGTTTTTT

j_gene: TRBJ1-2
v_gene: TRBV7-3
d_gene: NA
abundance: NA
CDR3aa: CASSLTAGSSGYTF
CDR3nt: TGTGCCAGCAGCTTAACGGCCGGTAGCTCTGGCTACACCTTC

j_gene: TRBJ1-1
v_gene: TRBV5-1
d_gene: NA
abundance: NA
CDR3aa: CAISLGQTNTEAFF
CDR3nt: TGCGCCATCAGCTTAGGACAAACGAACACTGAAGCTTTCTTT

j_gene: TRBJ1-5
v_gene: TRBV19
d_gene: NA
abundance: NA
CDR3aa: CASSHHGNQPQHF
CDR3nt: TGTGCCAGTAGTCACCACGGTAATCAGCCCCAGCATTTT

j_gene: TRBJ2-5
v_gene: TRBV5-1
d_gene: TRBD2
abundance: NA
CDR3aa: CASSWRASGRSEETQYF
CDR3nt: TGCGCCAGCAGCTGGCGTGCTAGCGGGAGAAGTGAAGAGACCCAGTACTTC

j_gene: TRBJ2-3
v_gene: TRBV7-9
d_gene: TRBD1
abundance: NA
CDR3aa: CASSLGRQGDTQYF
CDR3nt: TGTGCCAGCAGCTTAGGTAGACAGGGAGATACGCAGTATTTT

j_gene: TRBJ1-1
v_gene: TRBV6-1
d_gene: NA
abundance: few
CDR3aa: CASSDQGSDTEAFF
CDR3nt: TGTGCCAGCAGTGATCAGGGTTCAGACACTGAAGCTTTCTTT

j_gene: TRBJ2-7
v_gene: TRBV9
d_gene: NA
abundance: NA
CDR3aa: CASSAAPSYEQYF
CDR3nt: TGTGCCAGCAGCGCCGCTCCCTCCTACGAGCAGTACTTC

j_gene: TRBJ2-7
v_gene: TRBV5-4
d_gene: TRBD2
abundance: NA
CDR3aa: CASSPGGEGRAYEQYF
CDR3nt: TGTGCCAGCAGCCCCGGGGGGGAGGGGAGGGCCTACGAGCAGTACTTC

j_gene: TRBJ2-1
v_gene: TRBV6-5
d_gene: NA
abundance: NA
CDR3aa: CASSYFSRGSYNEQFF
CDR3nt: TGTGCCAGCAGTTACTTCAGCAGGGGCTCCTACAATGAGCAGTTCTTC

j_gene: TRBJ1-2
v_gene: TRBV5-6
d_gene: NA
abundance: NA
CDR3aa: CASSLGRNYGYTF
CDR3nt: TGTGCCAGCAGCCTCGGCAGGAACTATGGCTACACCTTC